Each of the 17 T cell receptor beta chains below was sequenced from the same sample in a study of radiotherapy plus CTLA-4 blockade in lung cancer. Only in-frame clones appear in the TCRdb table, and some are missing; sequencing was by immunoSEQ multiplex PCR. The table records tens of thousands of clones, around four fifths of them present only once. This sample comprised peripheral blood, obtained from a patient treated with radiotherapy plus ipilimumab. These receptors originate from a human donor with non-small cell lung cancer whose response to radiotherapy plus ipilimumab could not be evaluated.

The rearrangement joins TRBV9 to TRBJ1-2, with D perhaps TRBD1 (5 bases). V shed 4 bases and J shed 3 bases, with 16 bases lying between them. CDR3 length: 15 residues. Germline V CDR1 and CDR2: SGDLS, YYNGEE. The CDR3 DNA reads TGTGCCAGCAGCCCAGGCGGGGGTATGGACTATGGCTACACCTTC. This sequence encodes CASSPGGGMDYGYTF.

This clone was detected only a few times. This chain uses TRBV11-1 with TRBJ1-1; tentatively, D is TRBD1 (5 bases). The V end lost 1 base, the J end lost 4 bases, and 10 bases lay between the germline ends. Germline assignment: CDR1 SGHAT and CDR2 FQDESV (reference sequence). The CDR3 is 14 residues long. CDR3 amino acids: CASSLGRGGTEAFF. The DNA of the CDR3 is TGTGCCAGCAGCTTAGGGAGGGGCGGCACTGAAGCTTTCTTT. Together with reference TRBV11-1 and TRBJ1-1, the CDR3 gives the full variable domain: EAEVAQSPRYKITEKSQAVAFWCDPISGHATLYWYRQILGQGPELLVQFQDESVVDDSQLPKDRFSAERLKGVDSTLKIQPAELGDSAMYLCASSLGRGGTEAFFGQGTRLTVV.

This chain links TRBV7-2 with TRBJ2-1; no firm D call. The V gene's germline CDR1 is SGHTA and CDR2 FQGNSA. Trimming took 1 base from V and 9 from J, leaving 10 bases between them. CDR3 length: 13 residues. The CDR3: CASSLDSFGEQFF. The CDR3 DNA follows: TGTGCCAGCAGCTTAGACTCCTTTGGTGAGCAGTTCTTC.

The rearrangement uses TRBV4-1 and TRBJ2-2; D perhaps matches TRBD1 (5 bases). This CDR3 comprises 17 residues. Germline V gives CDR1 MGHRA, CDR2 YSYEKL. V shed 0 bases and J shed 1 base, with 12 bases lying between them. CDR3 in amino acids: CASSQDPRQMNTGELFF. In DNA form, the CDR3 reads TGCGCCAGCAGCCAAGATCCTAGACAGATGAACACCGGGGAGCTGTTTTTT.

The J gene is TRBJ2-2, the V gene TRBV7-2, with D possibly being TRBD1 (6 bases). This CDR3 contains 16 residues. CDR1 SGHTA and CDR2 FQGNSA come from the germline V gene. Trimming shortened V by 5 bases and J by 0 bases, and 13 bases separated the two germline ends. CDR3 region: CASSVRQASNTGELFF. CDR3 coding DNA: TGTGCCAGCAGCGTACGACAGGCTTCGAACACCGGGGAGCTGTTTTTT.

The chain links TRBV4-3 to TRBJ2-3; 8 bases line up with TRBD2. V dropped 0 bases and J dropped 0; count of bases not matched to a gene: 8. Germline V gene sequence: CDR1 LGHNA, CDR2 YSLEER. This CDR3 has 18 residues. CDR3 loop: CASSQDIISGDSTDTQYF. CDR3 in DNA: TGCGCCAGCAGCCAAGATATTATTAGCGGGGATAGCACAGATACGCAGTATTTT.

V usage is TRBV28 and J usage is TRBJ1-2, with TRBD1 identical over 7 bases. CDR1 is MDHEN, CDR2 SYDVKM, per germline. Unmatched junction bases numbered 12, after V lost 10 bases and J lost 4 bases. This CDR3 has 14 residues. The CDR3 is CATYGQDQIYGYTF. The CDR3 nucleotides are TGTGCCACCTATGGACAGGACCAAATCTATGGCTACACCTTC.

The chain recombines TRBV6-5 with TRBJ1-1, with 8 bases matching TRBD1. Trimming cost V 7 bases and J 4 bases; bases outside gene matches: 5. This CDR3 has 13 residues. Germline assignment: CDR1 MNHEY and CDR2 SVGAGI. CDR3 loop: CASNRQGSTEAFF. The CDR3 nucleotides read TGTGCCAGCAACCGACAGGGGAGCACTGAAGCTTTCTTT.

The chain is built from TRBV4-3 and TRBJ2-1; 10 nucleotides match TRBD1. Looked up from germline, CDR1 is LGHNA and CDR2 is YSLEER. Unmatched junction bases numbered 9, after V lost 0 bases and J lost 16 bases. This CDR3 has 14 amino acids. DNA for the CDR3: TGCGCCAGCAGCCAAGATAGGACAGGGGGTCCTTACTTCTTC. It encodes CASSQDRTGGPYFF.

Written as DNA, the CDR3 is TGTGCCAGCAGCTTAGCGCTTCCGTGGGAGGACGAAGCACAGATATTGGTAGATACGCAGTATTTT. This encodes CASSLALPWEDEAQILVDTQYF. The rearrangement uses TRBV7-8 and TRBJ2-3; possibly TRBD2 for D (6 bases). CDR1 is SGHVS, CDR2 FQNEAQ, per germline. This CDR3 has 22 residues. V was clipped by 0 bases and J by 5 bases, with 33 bases between them.

The chain employs TRBV7-9 and TRBJ1-1; D is undetermined. Trimming removed 5 bases from V and 3 bases from J, with 19 bases in between. The CDR3 is 16 amino acids. CDR1 SEHNR and CDR2 FQNEAQ come from the germline V gene (reference sequence). The CDR3 DNA reads as TGTGCCAGCAGCCCTGGCTCCAGGTTGCTGTACACTGAAGCTTTCTTT. This encodes CASSPGSRLLYTEAFF.

The gene calls are TRBV7-2 and TRBJ2-7, with TRBD2 as a possible D gene (6 bases). CDR1 is SGHTA and CDR2 is FQGNSA in the germline V gene. The CDR3 covers 15 residues. The V gene lost 2 bases and the J gene lost 0 bases, with 11 bases spanning the gap. The CDR3 loop is CASSLQAGSSYEQYF. The CDR3 region has the DNA TGTGCCAGCAGCTTACAAGCGGGCTCCTCCTACGAGCAGTACTTC. The complete variable domain, with remaining parts taken from reference TRBV7-2 and TRBJ2-7, reads GAGVSQSPSNKVTEKGKDVELRCDPISGHTALYWYRQSLGQGLEFLIYFQGNSAPDKSGLPSDRFSAERTGGSVSTLTIQRTQQEDSAVYLCASSLQAGSSYEQYFGPGTRLTVT.

This clone was detected only once. V gene TRBV28 combines with J gene TRBJ1-2; 7 bases line up with TRBD1. Germline CDR1 MDHEN, CDR2 SYDVKM. Trimming took 4 bases from V and 2 from J; bases not matched to a gene: 7. The CDR3 is 15 amino acids. CDR3 in amino acids: CASSSQGSENYGYTF. The CDR3 DNA follows: TGTGCCAGCAGTTCACAGGGGAGTGAAAACTATGGCTACACCTTC.

CDR3 in amino acids: CASSSGTSGNTDTQYF. CDR3 DNA sequence: TGTGCCAGCAGCTCTGGGACTAGCGGGAACACAGATACGCAGTATTTT. The chain combines TRBV5-4 with TRBJ2-3; 13 nucleotides line up with TRBD2. Trimming at V came to 3 bases and at J to 2 bases, leaving 3 bases not matched to a gene. CDR3 length: 16 amino acids. Germline CDR1 SGHNT, CDR2 YYREEE (reference sequence).

V gene TRBV28 combines with J gene TRBJ2-7; the match to TRBD1 covers 9 bases. This CDR3 spans 15 amino acids. Germline CDR1 is MDHEN and CDR2 is SYDVKM. Trimming cost V 8 bases and J 5 bases; bases outside gene matches: 13. CDR3 sequence: CASSGTGRGGDEQYF. The CDR3 DNA is TGTGCCAGCTCCGGGACAGGGAGGGGAGGAGACGAGCAGTACTTC.

In this sample, this clone turned up once. The chain combines TRBV19 with TRBJ2-1; a weak D match, TRBD1 (6 bases). Germline V gene lookup returns CDR1 LNHDA and CDR2 SQIVND (reference sequence). V was clipped by 6 bases and J by 2 bases, with 14 bases between them. The CDR3 totals 15 residues. CDR3 sequence reads: CASRTDRWTYNEQFF. The CDR3 DNA reads as TGTGCCAGTAGGACCGACAGGTGGACCTACAATGAGCAGTTCTTC.

The chain carries TRBV11-2 and TRBJ2-1; 9 nucleotides agree with TRBD2. CDR3 length: 14 residues. V lost 1 base to trimming and J lost 6 bases; unmatched junction nucleotides: 1. Germline values: CDR1 SGHAT, CDR2 FQNNGV. The CDR3 here is CASSLGAGGNEQFF. CDR3 DNA: TGTGCCAGCAGCTTAGGAGCGGGGGGCAATGAGCAGTTCTTC.